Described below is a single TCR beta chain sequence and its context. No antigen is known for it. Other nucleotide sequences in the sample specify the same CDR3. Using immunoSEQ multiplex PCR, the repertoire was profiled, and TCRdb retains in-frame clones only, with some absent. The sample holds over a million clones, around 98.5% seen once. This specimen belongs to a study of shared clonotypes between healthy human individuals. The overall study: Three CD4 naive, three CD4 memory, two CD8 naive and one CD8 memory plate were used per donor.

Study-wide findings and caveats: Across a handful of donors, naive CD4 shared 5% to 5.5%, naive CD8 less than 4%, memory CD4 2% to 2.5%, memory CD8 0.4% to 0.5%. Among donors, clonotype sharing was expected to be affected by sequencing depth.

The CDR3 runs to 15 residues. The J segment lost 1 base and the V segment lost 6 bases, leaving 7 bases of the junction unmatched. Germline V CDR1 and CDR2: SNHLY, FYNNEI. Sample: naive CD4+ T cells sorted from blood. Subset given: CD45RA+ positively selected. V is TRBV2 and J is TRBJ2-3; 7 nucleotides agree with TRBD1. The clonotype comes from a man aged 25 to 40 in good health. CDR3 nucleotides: TGTGCCAGCAGCGGCCGTCAGGGGGGCACAGATACGCAGTATTTT. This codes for CASSGRQGGTDTQYF.